Following are 4 T cell receptor beta chains from one sample sequenced in a study of blood T cell repertoires in COVID-19 (dated by TCRdb to about 2020). Receptors were amplified or captured by the immunoSEQ multiplex PCR assay. Here the immuneACCESS table is served through TCRdb, limited to in-frame sequences with V and J called. Missing clones are a known gap in these copies; in checked studies unresolved V genes cover under half, and the rest lacks a known reason. This sample gives approximately 230,000 clones in total; about 80% of them show up just once. 4% to 6% of the sample comes from the top ten. Sequencing input: peripheral blood. The receptors come from a woman of 80 years or more with active or convalescent COVID-19.

This clone was seen at least ten times. Other DNA sequences within the sample encode an identical CDR3. V gene TRBV5-1 combines with J gene TRBJ1-1; possible D gene TRBD1, 6 bases. The V gene lost 1 base and the J gene lost 2 bases, with 12 bases spanning the gap. CDR3 length: 15 amino acids. The germline gives CDR1 SGHRS, CDR2 YFSETQ. Written as DNA, the CDR3 is TGCGCCAGCAGCTTGTATCAGGGGTCAAACACTGAAGCTTTCTTT. It translates to CASSLYQGSNTEAFF.

The CDR3 loop reads CASSQGLGQGYGYTF. The CDR3 nucleotides are TGTGCCAGCAGCCAAGGTTTGGGACAGGGGTATGGCTACACCTTC. The chain employs TRBV3-1 (or the pseudogene TRBV3-2) and TRBJ1-2, with TRBD1 identical over 10 bases. There are 15 residues in the CDR3. Germline V lookup: CDR1 LGHDT, CDR2 YNNKEL (reference sequence). The J segment lost 5 bases and the V segment lost 1 base, leaving 4 bases of the junction unmatched.

This rearrangement joins TRBV30 to TRBJ1-1; D gene uncertain. Germline CDR1 is GTSNPN and CDR2 is SVGIG (reference sequence). The ends were cut back, 2 bases at V and 2 bases at J, with 12 bases in the middle. The CDR3 covers 14 residues. DNA for the CDR3: TGTGCCTGGAGTATCGAGGGCCTTAACACTGAAGCTTTCTTT. Translation: CAWSIEGLNTEAFF.

The rearrangement links TRBV15 to TRBJ1-5, with unresolved D. This CDR3 contains 13 residues. The germline gives CDR1 LNHNV, CDR2 YYDKDF (reference sequence). The V gene lost 4 bases and the J gene lost 4 bases, with 8 bases spanning the gap. The CDR3 DNA follows: TGTGCCACCAGCACTCCGGGGAATCAGCCCCAGCATTTT. This sequence encodes CATSTPGNQPQHF.